Presented here are 16 T cell receptor beta chains from one specimen sequenced in a study of PD-L1 blockade in urothelial cancer. Time point indicated: peripheral blood 6 weeks after treatment start. The table came from immunoSEQ multiplex PCR; TCRdb's copy has only in-frame clones and leaves some out. The sample consists of more than 95,000 clones, around 89% of them appearing once. The sequencing used PBMCs, collected around atezolizumab (anti-PD-L1) treatment. These receptors were obtained from a man aged 60 to 69 with urothelial cancer.

This sequence joins TRBV5-1 and TRBJ2-2; D may be TRBD1 (6 bases). Germline values: CDR1 SGHRS, CDR2 YFSETQ. Trimming left V 2 bases short and J 0 bases short, with 11 bases between. The CDR3 is 16 amino acids. The CDR3 DNA sequence: TGCGCCAGCAGCTTAAAAGGGACAACGAACACCGGGGAGCTGTTTTTT. Translated, it gives CASSLKGTTNTGELFF.

V and J are TRBV11-2 and TRBJ2-4; tentative D call: TRBD2 (5 bases). The CDR3 consists of 14 residues. Germline V gives CDR1 SGHAT, CDR2 FQNNGV. Trimming removed 5 bases at V and 2 bases at J, with 10 bases between. The CDR3 loop reads CASSLGVTKNIQYF. CDR3 DNA: TGTGCCAGCAGCCTCGGGGTTACCAAAAACATTCAGTACTTC.

This clone has only a few counts. The rearrangement links TRBV5-1 to TRBJ2-5; weak D call: TRBD1 (6 bases). The CDR3 extends over 14 amino acids. Germline-derived CDR1 and CDR2 are SGHRS and YFSETQ. V lost 0 bases to trimming and J lost 2 bases, with 8 bases between them. The CDR3 DNA reads as TGCGCCAGCAGCTTGGGACAGGAGCAAGAGACCCAGTACTTC. Translating it yields CASSLGQEQETQYF.

V usage is TRBV5-4 and J usage is TRBJ2-3; 7 bases are a match to TRBD1. The CDR3 runs to 15 residues. Trimming cost V 3 bases and J 1 base; bases outside gene matches: 5. The germline CDR1 and CDR2 sequences are SGHNT and YYREEE (reference sequence). CDR3 nucleotide sequence: TGTGCCAGCAGCTACAGACAGGGAGGCACAGATACGCAGTATTTT. This translates into CASSYRQGGTDTQYF.

V usage is TRBV6-1 and J usage is TRBJ1-2, with D possibly matching TRBD1 (5 bases). The CDR3 has 13 amino acids. CDR1 is MNHNS and CDR2 is SASEGT in the germline V gene. The V end was cut by 5 bases, the J end by 8 bases, with 15 bases between. This chain's CDR3 is CASSNSREEGYTF. CDR3 coding DNA: TGTGCCAGCAGTAATTCCAGGGAGGAGGGCTACACCTTC.

The CDR3 region is CASSVEGQAGETQYF. The CDR3, as DNA: TGTGCCAGCAGCGTAGAAGGGCAGGCAGGGGAGACCCAGTACTTC. The chain joins TRBV9 to TRBJ2-5, with D tentatively TRBD1 (5 bases). Germline lookup yields CDR1 SGDLS and CDR2 YYNGEE. The V and J ends lost 0 bases and 5 bases respectively, with 14 bases between them. This CDR3 has 15 amino acids. Drawing the rest from reference TRBV9 and TRBJ2-5, the complete variable domain is DSGVTQTPKHLITATGQRVTLRCSPRSGDLSVYWYQQSLDQGLQFLIQYYNGEERAKGNILERFSAQQFPDLHSELNLSSLELGDSALYFCASSVEGQAGETQYFGPGTRLLVL.

The V gene is TRBV6-1, the J gene TRBJ2-3, with TRBD1 as a possible D gene (5 bases). V lost 7 bases, J lost 2 bases, and 13 bases lay in between. Per germline, CDR1 MNHNS and CDR2 SASEGT. This CDR3 spans 14 amino acids. CDR3 coding DNA: TGTGCCAGCATTTGGGGCCAGAACACAGATACGCAGTATTTT. Its protein is CASIWGQNTDTQYF.

The rearrangement uses TRBV28 and TRBJ2-6; tentative D call: TRBD1 (5 bases). Trimming left V 6 bases short and J 4 bases short, with 13 bases between. This CDR3 is 15 amino acids long. Germline CDR1 reads MDHEN; CDR2 reads SYDVKM. The CDR3 DNA follows: TGTGCCAGCAGCCCTGGGTGGGGCGGGGCCAACGTCCTGACTTTC. Protein: CASSPGWGGANVLTF. The complete variable domain, with remaining parts taken from reference TRBV28 and TRBJ2-6, reads DVKVTQSSRYLVKRTGEKVFLECVQDMDHENMFWYRQDPGLGLRLIYFSYDVKMKEKGDIPEGYSVSREKKERFSLILESASTNQTSMYLCASSPGWGGANVLTFGAGSRLTVL.

The V call is TRBV6-5, the J call TRBJ2-2; 7 bases are a match to TRBD1. The J segment lost 0 bases and the V segment lost 5 bases, leaving 3 bases of the junction unmatched. Germline loops: CDR1 MNHEY, CDR2 SVGAGI. The CDR3 contains 15 residues. CDR3 sequence reads: CASSPGTANTGELFF. CDR3 bases: TGTGCCAGCAGTCCGGGGACAGCGAACACCGGGGAGCTGTTTTTT.

The count of this clone is one. The chain couples TRBV5-1 to TRBJ2-3, with TRBD2 identical over 13 bases. J was trimmed by 4 bases and V by 7 bases; bases with no gene match: 6. The CDR3 sequence is 15 residues long. The germline V gene has CDR1 SGHRS and CDR2 YFSETQ. The CDR3 nucleotides are TGCGCCAGCGGAAAGGGACTAGCGGGGCCAGATACGCAGTATTTT. It specifies CASGKGLAGPDTQYF.

The rearrangement joins TRBV29-1 to TRBJ2-1; D is uncertain. Deletions cut 3 bases from V and 8 bases from J, with 14 bases between. CDR3 length: 13 residues. Germline lookup yields CDR1 SQVTM and CDR2 ANQGSEA. CDR3 region: CSVDGQNRDEQFF. CDR3 DNA sequence: TGCAGCGTTGACGGTCAGAATCGGGATGAGCAGTTCTTC.

This sequence joins TRBV7-8 and TRBJ1-6, with 8 bases fitting TRBD1. Germline trimming cut 5 bases from V and 9 bases from J; bases unmatched to any gene: 9. Germline lookup yields CDR1 SGHVS and CDR2 FQNEAQ. The CDR3 is made up of 15 amino acids. The CDR3 coding sequence is TGTGCCAGCAGCCCCCGGGACAGGTTAAGTTCACCCCTCCACTTT. Its protein product is CASSPRDRLSSPLHF.

The chain recombines TRBV9 with TRBJ2-2, with 10 bases fitting TRBD1. The CDR3 spans 16 residues. Germline V gene data show CDR1 as SGDLS and CDR2 as YYNGEE. Germline trimming cut 3 bases from V and 8 bases from J; bases unmatched to any gene: 10. As DNA, the CDR3 is TGTGCCAGCAGCGACTCCGGGACAGGGGTTATAGGGGAGCTGTTTTTT. Its protein is CASSDSGTGVIGELFF.

The V gene is TRBV18, the J gene TRBJ2-3; 11 bases are shared with TRBD2. Per the germline V gene, CDR1 is KGHSH and CDR2 is LQKENI. J lost 7 bases, V lost 4 bases, and 4 bases had no gene match. There are 14 residues in the CDR3. CDR3 protein: CASSQTSGVNTQYF. The DNA for the CDR3 is TGTGCCAGCTCACAGACTAGCGGGGTTAATACGCAGTATTTT.

The V and J genes are TRBV4-1 and TRBJ1-4; 8 bases match TRBD1. The V gene's germline CDR1 is MGHRA and CDR2 YSYEKL. The CDR3 extends over 16 amino acids. Trimming took 6 bases from V and 3 from J; bases not matched to a gene: 9. The CDR3 spells CASRRQDRVSNEKLFF. Written as DNA, the CDR3 is TGCGCCAGCAGACGACAGGACAGGGTGTCTAATGAAAAACTGTTTTTT.

The chain is built from TRBV11-2 and TRBJ2-2; a weak D match, TRBD1 (5 bases). Trimming took off 5 bases at V and 4 bases at J, with 11 bases between the two ends. Germline-derived CDR1 and CDR2 are SGHAT and FQNNGV. The CDR3 length is 14 residues. As DNA, the CDR3 is TGTGCCAGCAGCGTAGCCCAGGGCACCGGGGAGCTGTTTTTT. Amino acids: CASSVAQGTGELFF.